Listed here are 5 T cell receptor beta chains from one sample, sequenced in a study of brain T cells in children with intractable seizures. Assay: immunoSEQ multiplex PCR; the TCRdb copy retains only in-frame clones and omits some. This table holds about 80,000 clones, under 95% found once. The sequenced sample was peripheral blood, obtained at surgery. The receptors stem from a girl aged 2-10 years with Rasmussen encephalitis and intractable seizures.

The chain couples TRBV27 to TRBJ2-7; no firm D call. The germline V gene has CDR1 MNHEY and CDR2 SMNVEV (reference sequence). The V gene lost 4 bases and the J gene lost 0 bases, with 7 bases spanning the gap. There are 13 residues in the CDR3. CDR3 coding DNA: TGTGCCAGCAGTTGGCAGATCTCCTACGAGCAGTACTTC. Its translation: CASSWQISYEQYF.

The rearrangement joins TRBV5-4 to TRBJ2-3; D perhaps matches TRBD2 (6 bases). Germline V lookup: CDR1 SGHNT, CDR2 YYREEE (reference sequence). CDR3 length: 14 amino acids. V lost 2 bases and J lost 5, with 12 bases in between. The CDR3: CASSFRDFGDTQYF. DNA of the CDR3: TGTGCCAGCAGCTTTCGGGACTTTGGAGATACGCAGTATTTT. Filled out from reference TRBV5-4 and TRBJ2-3, the complete variable domain reads ETGVTQSPTHLIKTRGQQVTLRCSSQSGHNTVSWYQQALGQGPQFIFQYYREEENGRGNFPPRFSGLQFPNYSSELNVNALELDDSALYLCASSFRDFGDTQYFGPGTRLTVL.

V usage is TRBV29-1 and J usage is TRBJ2-5, with D maybe TRBD2 (6 bases). Germline V CDR1 and CDR2: SQVTM, ANQGSEA. With 4 bases removed from V and 4 bases from J, the gap between germline ends came to 16 bases. The CDR3 loop spans 14 amino acids. The CDR3, as DNA: TGCAGCGTTGCTCAAGTTACGGGAGTAGAGACCCAGTACTTC. It yields the protein CSVAQVTGVETQYF.

J is TRBJ2-3 and V is TRBV5-5; 11 bases line up with TRBD2. After removal of 0 bases from V and 5 bases from J, the junction contained 5 bases not matched to a gene. The CDR3 has 16 residues. CDR1 SGHKS and CDR2 YYEKEE come from the germline V gene (reference sequence). The CDR3 region is CASSLGLAGSGDTQYF. DNA of the CDR3: TGTGCCAGCAGCTTGGGACTAGCGGGATCGGGAGATACGCAGTATTTT. Full variable domain (outside the CDR3, taken from reference TRBV5-5 and TRBJ2-3): DAGVTQSPTHLIKTRGQQVTLRCSPISGHKSVSWYQQVLGQGPQFIFQYYEKEERGRGNFPDRFSARQFPNYSSELNVNALLLGDSALYLCASSLGLAGSGDTQYFGPGTRLTVL.

The chain has TRBV10-2 and TRBJ1-1, with a possible D match to TRBD1 (6 bases). CDR3 length: 13 residues. Germline lookup yields CDR1 WSHSY and CDR2 SAAADI. CDR3 in DNA: TGCGCAATAAAGACAGGCGGTAACACTGAAGCTTTCTTT. Protein: CAIKTGGNTEAFF.